Included here is one TCR beta chain sequence, with context. The target antigen is unknown. Vbeta (60) and Jbeta (13) primers were used in the PCR. Method: immunoSEQ multiplex PCR; TCRdb's copy keeps in-frame clones and lacks some. Here the sample spans about 150,000 clones, around 80% being singletons. The CDR3 spans 14 residues. The V gene's germline CDR1 is GTSNPN and CDR2 SVGIG (reference sequence). V shed 1 base, J shed 10 bases, and the junction held 7 bases outside the gene matches. These data come from a study of cytomegalovirus exposure and HLA in healthy donors. Study results and caveats: In a later analysis, V- and J-gene trimming of beta chains associated with a DCLRE1C missense variant, replicated independently. In an earlier analysis, productive rearrangement rates for most beta V segments clustered near 87% or 30%. Despite most TCR sequences being rare, some public TCRs occurred in many donors.

Each donor's status was that of a healthy bone marrow donor. The TCR originated in a male donor in good health and CMV-seronegative. Sample: PBMCs. This chain joins TRBV30 and TRBJ2-1; TRBD2 matches 10 bases. The CDR3 region has the DNA TGTGCCTGGAGTGGGGGACTAGCGATAGGGGAGCAGTTCTTC. Amino acids: CAWSGGLAIGEQFF.